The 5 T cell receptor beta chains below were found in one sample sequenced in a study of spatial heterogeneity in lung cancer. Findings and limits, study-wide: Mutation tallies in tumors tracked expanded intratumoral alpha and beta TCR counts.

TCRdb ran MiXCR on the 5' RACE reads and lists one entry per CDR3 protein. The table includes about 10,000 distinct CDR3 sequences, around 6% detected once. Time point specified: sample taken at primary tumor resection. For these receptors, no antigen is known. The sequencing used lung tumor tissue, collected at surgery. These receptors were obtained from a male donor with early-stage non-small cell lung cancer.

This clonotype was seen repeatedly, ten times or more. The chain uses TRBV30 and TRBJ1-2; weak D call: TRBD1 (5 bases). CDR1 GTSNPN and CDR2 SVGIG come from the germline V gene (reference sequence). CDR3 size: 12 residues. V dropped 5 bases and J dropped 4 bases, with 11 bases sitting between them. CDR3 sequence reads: CAWVLGTYGYTF. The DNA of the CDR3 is TGTGCCTGGGTCTTAGGGACCTATGGCTACACCTTC.

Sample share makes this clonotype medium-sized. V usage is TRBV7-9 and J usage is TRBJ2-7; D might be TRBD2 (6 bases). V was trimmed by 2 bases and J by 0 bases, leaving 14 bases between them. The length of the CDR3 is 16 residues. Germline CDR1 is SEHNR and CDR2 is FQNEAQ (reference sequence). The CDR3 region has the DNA TGTGCCAGCAGCTTATTGGGGGGTTCAAGCTCCTACGAGCAGTACTTC. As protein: CASSLLGGSSSYEQYF.

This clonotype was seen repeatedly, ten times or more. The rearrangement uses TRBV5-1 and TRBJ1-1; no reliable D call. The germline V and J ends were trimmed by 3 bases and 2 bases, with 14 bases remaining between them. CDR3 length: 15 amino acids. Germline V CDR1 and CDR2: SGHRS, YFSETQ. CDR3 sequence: CASSSGQPGNTEAFF. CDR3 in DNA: TGCGCCAGCAGCTCGGGTCAACCAGGCAACACTGAAGCTTTCTTT.

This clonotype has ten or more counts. This CDR3 reads CASSLGGGQQSAQHF. The CDR3 DNA is TGCGCCAGCAGCTTGGGAGGAGGGCAGCAATCGGCCCAGCATTTT. J is TRBJ1-5 and V is TRBV5-1; D call uncertain. Germline CDR1 SGHRS, CDR2 YFSETQ. The ends were cut back, 0 bases at V and 11 bases at J, with 18 bases in the middle. The CDR3 has 15 residues.

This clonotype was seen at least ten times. The CDR3 region has the DNA TGTGCCAGCAGTGCCCTGGAAAAACTGTTTTTT. Its protein product is CASSALEKLFF. This chain uses TRBV28 with TRBJ1-4; no firm D call. Germline CDR1 reads MDHEN; CDR2 reads SYDVKM. The length of the CDR3 is 11 residues. The V gene lost 5 bases and the J gene lost 8 bases, with 6 bases spanning the gap.